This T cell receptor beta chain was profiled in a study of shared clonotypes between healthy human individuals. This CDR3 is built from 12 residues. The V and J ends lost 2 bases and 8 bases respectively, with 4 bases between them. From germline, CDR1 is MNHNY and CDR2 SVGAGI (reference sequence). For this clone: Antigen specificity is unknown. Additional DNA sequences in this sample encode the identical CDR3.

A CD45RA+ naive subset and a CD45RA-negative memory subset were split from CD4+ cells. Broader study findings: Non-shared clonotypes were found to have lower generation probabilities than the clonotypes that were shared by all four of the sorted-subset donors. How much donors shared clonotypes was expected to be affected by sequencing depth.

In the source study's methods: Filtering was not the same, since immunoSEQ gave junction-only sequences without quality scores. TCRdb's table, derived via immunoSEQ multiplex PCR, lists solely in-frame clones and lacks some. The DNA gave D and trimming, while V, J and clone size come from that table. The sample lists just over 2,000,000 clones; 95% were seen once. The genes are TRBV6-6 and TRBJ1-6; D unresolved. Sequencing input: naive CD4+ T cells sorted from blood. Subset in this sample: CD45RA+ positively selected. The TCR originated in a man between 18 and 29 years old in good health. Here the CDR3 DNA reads TGTGCCAGCAGTTACGGTGATTCACCCCTCCACTTT. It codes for CASSYGDSPLHF.